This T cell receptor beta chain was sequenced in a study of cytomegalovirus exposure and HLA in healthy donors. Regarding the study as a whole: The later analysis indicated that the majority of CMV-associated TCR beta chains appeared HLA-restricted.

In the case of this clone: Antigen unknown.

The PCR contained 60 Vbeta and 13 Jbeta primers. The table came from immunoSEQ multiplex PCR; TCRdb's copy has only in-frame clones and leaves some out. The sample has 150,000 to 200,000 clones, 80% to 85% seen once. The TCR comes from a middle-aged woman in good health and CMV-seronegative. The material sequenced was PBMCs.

The CDR3 loop is CASSQEVNSYNEQFF. CDR3 nucleotides: TGCGCCAGCAGCCAAGAGGTCAACAGCTACAATGAGCAGTTCTTC. V usage is TRBV4-1 and J usage is TRBJ2-1; no clear D gene. CDR1 MGHRA and CDR2 YSYEKL come from the germline V gene. The CDR3 has 15 residues. Trimming took off 0 bases at V and 3 bases at J, with 9 bases between the two ends.